Below are 26 T cell receptor beta chains sequenced from a single sample in a study of CD8 T cells in ankylosing spondylitis. Each CDR3 protein gets one entry after TCRdb re-called the 5' RACE reads with MiXCR. Found here are 350,000 or so distinct CDR3 sequences, under 14% of them singletons; the top ten hold roughly a tenth. Sample: blood, either unsorted or a sorted T cell fraction (not recorded which). All receptors come from a female donor with ankylosing spondylitis or in good health (not recorded which).

This clonotype was counted at least ten times. V usage is TRBV15 and J usage is TRBJ1-1, with a tentative D call TRBD1 (5 bases). CDR1 is LNHNV and CDR2 is YYDKDF in the germline V gene (reference sequence). Trimming stripped 8 bases from V and 0 bases from J, with 13 bases between. This CDR3 has 14 amino acids. The CDR3 loop is CATGSLGVNTEAFF. Here the CDR3 DNA reads TGTGCCACCGGTTCCCTGGGGGTGAACACTGAAGCTTTCTTT.

At least ten counts were recorded for this clonotype. The chain recombines TRBV28 with TRBJ2-6; no firm D call. This CDR3 is built from 15 residues. Germline V gene sequence: CDR1 MDHEN, CDR2 SYDVKM. V was pared by 3 bases and J by 5 bases, with 11 bases between. CDR3 coding DNA: TGTGCCAGCAGTTTGGAAGGGATCAGGGCCAACGTCCTGACTTTC. Translated, it gives CASSLEGIRANVLTF.

The J gene is TRBJ1-1, the V gene TRBV20-1; D may be TRBD1 (6 bases). This CDR3 spans 14 amino acids. The germline V gene encodes CDR1 DFQATT and CDR2 SNEGSKA (reference sequence). The V and J ends lost 0 bases and 1 base respectively, with 9 bases between them. CDR3: CSAREGQWNTEAFF. The DNA for the CDR3 is TGCAGTGCTAGAGAAGGACAGTGGAACACTGAAGCTTTCTTT.

This clonotype was seen repeatedly, ten times or more. The V gene is TRBV7-8, the J gene TRBJ2-5; D not certain. V lost 2 bases to trimming and J lost 0 bases, with 7 bases between them. CDR1 SGHVS and CDR2 FQNEAQ come from the germline V gene. The CDR3 runs 14 residues. CDR3 DNA: TGTGCCAGCAGCTTAAGGGCCCACCAAGAGACCCAGTACTTC. This sequence encodes CASSLRAHQETQYF.

This clonotype was counted only a few times. This chain uses TRBV27 with TRBJ2-3; TRBD1 is a possible D gene (5 bases). In germline, CDR1 is MNHEY, CDR2 SMNVEV (reference sequence). The CDR3 extends over 14 amino acids. Trimming pared 6 bases from V and 0 bases from J, leaving 10 bases between. The CDR3 spells CASSPGFSTDTQYF. CDR3 nucleotides: TGTGCCAGCAGCCCAGGGTTTAGCACAGATACGCAGTATTTT.

This clonotype was found many times. The CDR3 is CASSLEPQGGTEAFF. In nucleotides, the CDR3 is TGCGCCAGCAGCTTGGAGCCCCAGGGTGGCACTGAAGCTTTCTTT. The chain couples TRBV5-1 to TRBJ1-1; a possible D gene is TRBD1 (5 bases). This CDR3 has 15 residues. Trimming took 0 bases from V and 4 from J, leaving 13 bases between them. Germline loops: CDR1 SGHRS, CDR2 YFSETQ.

This clonotype was seen just once. A much larger clonotype is one base distant, so this may be a read error. The chain couples TRBV5-1 to TRBJ2-2, with 8 bases lining up with TRBD1. CDR1 SGHRS and CDR2 YFSETQ come from the germline V gene. This CDR3 is 15 amino acids long. The CDR3 reads CASSLGTGNTVELFF. The CDR3, as DNA: TGCGCCAGCAGCTTGGGGACAGGGAACACCGTGGAGCTGTTTTTT.

This clonotype occurred a few times. V gene TRBV7-9 combines with J gene TRBJ2-1; the match to TRBD2 covers 9 bases. The V and J ends lost 7 bases and 9 bases, in that order; junction bases with no gene match: 7. Germline assignment: CDR1 SEHNR and CDR2 FQNEAQ (reference sequence). The CDR3 loop spans 13 amino acids. For the CDR3, the DNA is TGTGCCAGCATTAGGACTAGCGAGGCTGAGCAGTTCTTC. It yields the protein CASIRTSEAEQFF.

Concerning this clonotype itself: Possible read error: a much larger clone is one base away. Without the conserved terminal phenylalanine or tryptophan, this CDR3 likely stems from a read error. The CDR3 is CASSVDRAGGNEQFL. CDR3 nucleotide sequence: TGTGCCAGCAGCGTAGACCGAGCGGGGGGCAATGAGCAGTTCCTC. The chain uses TRBV9 and TRBJ2-1; 9 nucleotides match TRBD2. Trimming cost V 0 bases and J 6 bases; bases outside gene matches: 4. This CDR3 has 15 residues. The germline V gene encodes CDR1 SGDLS and CDR2 YYNGEE.

In this sample, this clonotype turned up many times. The genes are TRBV24-1 and TRBJ2-4; no firm D call. Germline lookup yields CDR1 KGHDR and CDR2 SFDVKD. The CDR3 is 14 residues long. Deletions cut 3 bases from V and 4 bases from J, with 9 bases between. The CDR3 loop is CATSDPIEKNIQYF. In nucleotides, the CDR3 is TGTGCCACCAGTGATCCGATAGAGAAAAACATTCAGTACTTC.

J is TRBJ1-2 and V is TRBV27; D is unresolved. Trimming took 6 bases from V and 2 from J, leaving 16 bases between them. Germline V gene sequence: CDR1 MNHEY, CDR2 SMNVEV (reference sequence). The CDR3 length is 15 residues. The CDR3 loop is CASRPLDRANYGYTF. As DNA, the CDR3 is TGTGCCAGCAGACCACTCGATAGGGCCAACTATGGCTACACCTTC.

This clonotype was seen at least ten times. The V and J genes are TRBV9 and TRBJ2-7, with TRBD2 as a possible D gene (6 bases). Deletions cut 0 bases from V and 2 bases from J, with 12 bases between. CDR3 length equals 15 residues. Germline-derived CDR1 and CDR2 are SGDLS and YYNGEE. In nucleotides, the CDR3 is TGTGCCAGCAGCGTAGGGTCGTCGGGGGCCTACGAGCAGTACTTC. Encoded protein: CASSVGSSGAYEQYF.

This clonotype was picked up many times. The rearrangement joins TRBV21-1 to TRBJ1-1. TRBV21-1 is listed as a pseudogene. The CDR3 is 13 amino acids. The CDR3 sequence is CASSKGEGTEAFF. CDR3 sequence (DNA): TGTGCCAGCAGCAAAGGGGAAGGAACTGAAGCTTTCTTT.

This clonotype has a count of ten or more. The gene calls are TRBV20-1 and TRBJ2-1, with D possibly TRBD1 on 6 matching bases. CDR3 size: 13 residues. Trimming left V 6 bases short and J 7 bases short, with 16 bases between. The germline V gene has CDR1 DFQATT and CDR2 SNEGSKA (reference sequence). This chain's CDR3 is CSAPPAGENEQFF. In DNA form, the CDR3 reads TGCAGTGCCCCCCCGGCAGGGGAAAATGAGCAGTTCTTC.

This clonotype was recorded many times. The V and J genes are TRBV5-1 and TRBJ2-1; D uncertain. Trimming stripped 4 bases from V and 3 bases from J, with 2 bases between. The CDR3 spans 11 residues. CDR1 is SGHRS, CDR2 YFSETQ, per germline. DNA for the CDR3: TGCGCCAGCAGCGACTACAATGAGCAGTTCTTC. Protein: CASSDYNEQFF. Based on the CDR3 plus reference TRBV5-1 and TRBJ2-1, the full variable domain is KAGVTQTPRYLIKTRGQQVTLSCSPISGHRSVSWYQQTPGQGLQFLFEYFSETQRNKGNFPGRFSGRQFSNSRSEMNVSTLELGDSALYLCASSDYNEQFFGPGTRLTVL.

This clonotype occurred many times. This chain joins TRBV5-6 and TRBJ2-3; D perhaps matches TRBD2 (7 bases). The CDR3 length is 16 residues. Germline V gives CDR1 SGHDT, CDR2 YYEEEE. The V and J ends lost 1 base and 4 bases respectively, with 16 bases between them. CDR3 sequence (DNA): TGTGCCAGCAGCTTGCTTGGCGGGGGCGAGTCAGATACGCAGTATTTT. Its protein product is CASSLLGGGESDTQYF.

In its sample, this clonotype was seen many times. The V and J genes are TRBV20-1 and TRBJ2-7; 8 bases are a match to TRBD1. The length of the CDR3 is 13 residues. Germline values: CDR1 DFQATT, CDR2 SNEGSKA (reference sequence). The ends lost 5 bases at V and 3 bases at J; junction bases unmatched: 6. The DNA for the CDR3 is TGCAGTGCTGGACTGACAGGGGTCTACGAGCAGTACTTC. It is translated as CSAGLTGVYEQYF.

The sample holds many counts of this clonotype. The V call is TRBV20-1, the J call TRBJ2-7, with TRBD2 identical over 9 bases. This CDR3 spans 15 amino acids. V gave up 0 bases and J gave up 0 bases; unmatched junction bases: 3. Germline assignment: CDR1 DFQATT and CDR2 SNEGSKA (reference sequence). The CDR3 spells CSARDPSGASYEQYF. CDR3 DNA: TGCAGTGCTAGAGATCCTAGCGGGGCCTCCTACGAGCAGTACTTC.

This clonotype was seen many times. The V call is TRBV11-2, the J call TRBJ2-7; TRBD2 matches 11 bases. V trimming: 4 bases; J trimming: 0 bases; junction bases outside the gene matches: 2. Germline lookup yields CDR1 SGHAT and CDR2 FQNNGV. The CDR3 is 15 residues long. DNA for the CDR3: TGTGCCAGCAGCTCGACTAGCGGGATCTCCTACGAGCAGTACTTC. Its protein is CASSSTSGISYEQYF.

This clonotype appeared a few times. This sequence joins TRBV14 and TRBJ2-2; D is unresolved. Deletions cut 0 bases from V and 6 bases from J, with 14 bases between. The CDR3 loop spans 16 amino acids. CDR1 and CDR2 (germline): SGHDN, FVKESK. This CDR3 reads CASSQESPGPPGELFF. CDR3 sequence (DNA): TGTGCCAGCAGCCAAGAGTCCCCTGGCCCCCCCGGGGAGCTGTTTTTT.

This clonotype was detected many times. The chain has TRBV5-1 and TRBJ1-1, with a weak D call TRBD1 (6 bases). Trimming stripped 2 bases from V and 1 base from J, with 9 bases between. The germline gives CDR1 SGHRS, CDR2 YFSETQ. The CDR3 runs to 14 residues. The CDR3 DNA follows: TGCGCCAGCAGCTTACAGGGCCAGAACACTGAAGCTTTCTTT. Protein: CASSLQGQNTEAFF.

This clonotype has more than one count but fewer than ten. V usage is TRBV6-5 and J usage is TRBJ2-5; D gene ambiguous. The CDR3 totals 19 residues. Trimming removed 0 bases from V and 3 bases from J, with 23 bases in between. Germline V gene sequence: CDR1 MNHEY, CDR2 SVGAGI. CDR3 region: CASSYSRRQTEWAEETQYF. The CDR3 coding sequence is TGTGCCAGCAGTTACTCCCGGCGGCAGACGGAGTGGGCAGAAGAGACCCAGTACTTC.

This clonotype has more than one count but fewer than ten. This sequence joins TRBV11-1 and TRBJ2-4, with D maybe TRBD2 (5 bases). This CDR3 is built from 18 residues. The germline V gene encodes CDR1 SGHAT and CDR2 FQDESV (reference sequence). The ends were cut back, 1 base at V and 0 bases at J, with 16 bases in the middle. The CDR3 loop is CASSLGLANILAKNIQYF. As DNA, the CDR3 is TGTGCCAGCAGCTTAGGGTTAGCGAACATCCTAGCCAAAAACATTCAGTACTTC.

This clonotype was recorded many times. V is TRBV20-1 and J is TRBJ1-1, with D perhaps TRBD1 (5 bases). Trimming left V 6 bases short and J 11 bases short, with 25 bases between. This CDR3 is built from 14 residues. Germline V gene sequence: CDR1 DFQATT, CDR2 SNEGSKA (reference sequence). In DNA, the CDR3 is TGCAGTGCCCCACCCGAGGGACCCCCTTTAGGGGCTTTCTTT. Protein product: CSAPPEGPPLGAFF.

J is TRBJ1-1 and V is TRBV5-5; 7 bases are a match to TRBD1. The V and J ends lost 4 bases and 1 base, in that order; junction bases with no gene match: 10. The germline gives CDR1 SGHKS, CDR2 YYEKEE (reference sequence). The CDR3 is 16 amino acids. The CDR3 DNA sequence: TGTGCCAGCAGCCAAAACAGGGGTGTAGGGAACACTGAAGCTTTCTTT. Amino acid sequence: CASSQNRGVGNTEAFF.

V is TRBV25-1 and J is TRBJ2-7; D gene ambiguous. The CDR3 length is 13 residues. Trimming took 5 bases from V and 8 from J, leaving 16 bases between them. In germline, CDR1 is MGHDK, CDR2 SYGVNS. CDR3 bases: TGTGCCAGCAGTTTGGGTAGTGCTAGAAAGCAGTACTTC. It is translated as CASSLGSARKQYF.